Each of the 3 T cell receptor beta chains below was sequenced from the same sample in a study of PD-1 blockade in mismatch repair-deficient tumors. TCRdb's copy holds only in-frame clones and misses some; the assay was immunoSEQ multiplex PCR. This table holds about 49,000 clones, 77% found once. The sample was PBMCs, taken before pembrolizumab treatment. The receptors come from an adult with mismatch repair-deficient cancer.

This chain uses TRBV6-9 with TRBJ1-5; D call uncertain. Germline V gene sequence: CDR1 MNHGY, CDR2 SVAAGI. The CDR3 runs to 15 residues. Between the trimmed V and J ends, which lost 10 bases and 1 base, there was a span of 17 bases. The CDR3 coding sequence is TGTGCCACCGGCCCCCAGGACGGAAGCAATCAGCCCCAGCATTTT. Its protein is CATGPQDGSNQPQHF.

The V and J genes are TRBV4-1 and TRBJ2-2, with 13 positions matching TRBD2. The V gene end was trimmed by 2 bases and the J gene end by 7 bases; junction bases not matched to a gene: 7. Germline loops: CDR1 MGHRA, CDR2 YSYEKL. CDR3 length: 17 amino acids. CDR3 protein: CASSQRTSGSRGGELFF. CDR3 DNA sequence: TGCGCCAGCAGCCAACGGACTAGCGGGAGTAGGGGCGGGGAGCTGTTTTTT.

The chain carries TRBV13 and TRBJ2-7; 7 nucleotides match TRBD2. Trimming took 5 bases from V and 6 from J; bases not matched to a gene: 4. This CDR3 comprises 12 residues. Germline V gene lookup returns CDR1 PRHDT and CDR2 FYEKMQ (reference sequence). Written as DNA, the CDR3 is TGTGCCAGCAGCCCACCGGGGGGCGAGCAGTACTTC. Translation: CASSPPGGEQYF.